This T cell receptor beta chain is drawn from a study of cytomegalovirus exposure and HLA in healthy donors. The CDR3 loop spans 14 amino acids. CDR1 and CDR2 (germline): MGHRA, YSYEKL. V dropped 5 bases and J dropped 2 bases, with 11 bases sitting between them. This clone was detected many times. Antigen unknown. PCR used 60 Vbeta primers and 13 Jbeta primers. Sequencing was performed with immunoSEQ multiplex PCR; in TCRdb, only in-frame clones are kept and a portion is missing. The sample has 90,000 to 150,000 clones; roughly four fifths are singletons. Broader study findings: A later analysis found most CMV-associated TCR beta chains apparently HLA-restricted. A missense DCLRE1C variant was associated with V- and J-gene trimming of TCR beta chains in a later analysis, and an independent cohort replicated the association.

Sequenced material: PBMCs. This TCR derives from a woman aged 25 to 39 in good health and CMV-seropositive. The gene calls are TRBV4-1 and TRBJ2-3; TRBD2 might be the D (6 bases). The CDR3 here is CASSGTSFTDTQYF. In nucleotides, the CDR3 is TGCGCCAGCAGCGGTACTAGCTTCACAGATACGCAGTATTTT.